There are a few counts of the clone carrying this TCR beta chain. The data belong to a study of T cell responses to AZD1222 COVID-19 vaccine. About the research overall: Pooled samples include second doses given at about 4 or 12 weeks.

Germline values: CDR1 LGHDT, CDR2 YNNKEL (reference sequence). The CDR3 length is 12 residues. Trimming stripped 3 bases from V and 10 bases from J, with 9 bases between. Data came from immunoSEQ multiplex PCR; TCRdb stores just in-frame clones and leaves some out. The table lists 150,000 or so clones, 91% of them singletons, with about 1.9% in the top ten. The TCR comes from an adult in good health. Source: peripheral blood, taken on day 0 of AZD1222 vaccination. The gene calls are TRBV3-1 (or the pseudogene TRBV3-2) and TRBJ2-2; D is uncertain. CDR3 DNA: TGTGCCAGCAGCCACAATACGGCGGAGCTGTTTTTT. Translating gives CASSHNTAELFF.